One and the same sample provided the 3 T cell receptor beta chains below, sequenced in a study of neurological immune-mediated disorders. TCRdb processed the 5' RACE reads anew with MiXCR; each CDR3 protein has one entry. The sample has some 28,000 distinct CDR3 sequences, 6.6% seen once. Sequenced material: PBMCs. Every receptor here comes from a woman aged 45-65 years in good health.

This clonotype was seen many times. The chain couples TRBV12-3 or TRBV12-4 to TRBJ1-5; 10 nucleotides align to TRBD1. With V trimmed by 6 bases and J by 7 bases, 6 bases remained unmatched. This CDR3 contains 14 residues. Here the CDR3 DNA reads TGTGCCAGCAGCTTGACAGGGGGCTACCAGCCCCAGCATTTT. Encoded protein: CASSLTGGYQPQHF.

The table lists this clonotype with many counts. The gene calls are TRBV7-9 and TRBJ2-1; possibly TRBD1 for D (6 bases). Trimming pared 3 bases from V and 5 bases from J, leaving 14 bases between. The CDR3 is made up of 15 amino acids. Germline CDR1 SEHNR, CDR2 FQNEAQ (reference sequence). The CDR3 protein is CASSFHLRGNNEQFF. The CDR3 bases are TGTGCCAGCAGCTTTCACTTGAGGGGGAACAATGAGCAGTTCTTC.

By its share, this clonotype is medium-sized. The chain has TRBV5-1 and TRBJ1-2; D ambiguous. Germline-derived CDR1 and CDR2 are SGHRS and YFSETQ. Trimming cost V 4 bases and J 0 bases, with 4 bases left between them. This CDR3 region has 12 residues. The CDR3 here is CASSVTNYGYTF. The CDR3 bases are TGCGCCAGCAGCGTGACTAACTATGGCTACACCTTC.